Below, one TCR beta chain is given with its context. This clonotype was recorded many times. Its antigen target is currently unknown. No qualities accompany the bases; no much larger clone lies one base away. The germline V gene (reference sequence) specifies SEHNR as CDR1 and FQNEAQ as CDR2. CDR3 length: 16 amino acids, cysteine to phenylalanine. Just the 48-base CDR3 DNA is kept, in frame starting at base 1. A distance of 12 bases separates the germline ends of V and J, which lose 3 bases and 0 bases respectively. This record belongs to a study of glioma-infiltrating T cells (dated by TCRdb to the mid-2010s). About the study as a whole: Glioma tissue, non-neoplastic brain tissue and matched peripheral blood mononuclear cells were used as sources from which TCR alpha- and beta-chain repertoires were sequenced. To measure how far tissue and blood T-cell populations diverged, each tissue-infiltrating repertoire was compared against the peripheral blood repertoire of the same patient. Three low-grade glioma patients, roughly eight primary glioblastoma patients, and three non-glioma patients who contributed non-neoplastic brain tissue made up the paired cohort. Overall study results and their limits: Only a very small number of CDR3 sequences turned up in both tissue and blood, a result put down to high CDR3 diversity combined with limited sampling. Group comparisons were based on small numbers of patients: three non-neoplastic, three low-grade glioma and several glioblastoma patients. VJ-independent divergence between tissue and blood was lower than expected in non-neoplastic patients but higher than expected in all gliomas, particularly low-grade gliomas.

The iRepertoire nested amplicon-rescue multiplex PCR (arm-PCR) platform was used to amplify TCR alpha and beta CDR3 regions from RNA. The input for one-step reverse transcription and amplification was roughly 85-400 ng of tissue mRNA or PBMC total RNA. Following bead purification, Illumina adapters were added through a secondary multiplex PCR, and the libraries were then gel-purified between 200 and 400 bp. Demultiplexing relied on internal 6-nucleotide barcodes carried by the libraries. Sequencing of libraries was performed on an Illumina MiSeq with 2x220 or 2x250 nucleotide paired-end reads. The paper's data handling went like this. Paired reads were merged using FLASH 1.2.11 and aligned with BWA-MEM to the GRCh37 human genome, and TRA and TRB reads were then extracted. V and J assignment used an IMGT-derived reference of cassette sequences and CDR3 motifs that included pseudogenes. Reads were translated in three frames, and productive CDR3s were defined by a C…FGXG motif without stop codons. Unique combinations of V-J cassette pair and CDR3 amino acid sequence were defined as clonotypes. Reads were filtered by Hamming distance, with the threshold set by the sequence error rate of each sample in mapped regions. TCRdb ran its own pipeline on the public reads, namely fastp trimming at Q25 and MiXCR clone calling, and kept in-frame beta chains. Duplicate CDR3 protein sequences are folded into a single record with the most common DNA and genes. The V and J calls and clone size come from TCRdb's table, not from the authors' own analysis. The sample table shows more than 85,000 distinct CDR3 sequences, and 20% to 25% are seen once. The leading ten clones occupy about 30% of the sample.

The chain joins TRBV7-9 to TRBJ1-5; the D gene identity is not certain. This sequence originates from a human donor with low-grade glioma or glioblastoma, undergoing nonglioma brain surgery, or in good health (not recorded which). The sample consisted of glioma tissue, nonneoplastic brain tissue, or PBMCs (not recorded which). The DNA reads as follows: TGTGCCAGCAGCTTGGCGGGTGCGGCTAGCAATCAGCCCCAGCATTTT. This sequence encodes CASSLAGAASNQPQHF. This CDR3, with the reference TRBV7-9 and TRBJ1-5 proteins standing in past its ends, gives the full variable domain DTGVSQNPRHKITKRGQNVTFRCDPISEHNRLYWYRQTLGQGPEFLTYFQNEAQLEKSRLLSDRFSAERPKGSFSTLEIQRTEQGDSAMYLCASSLAGAASNQPQHFGDGTRLSIL.